This paragraph covers one T cell receptor (beta chain) sequence. The antigen remains unidentified. The CDR3 is 17 amino acids. CDR1 is LNHDA and CDR2 is SQIVND in the germline V gene (reference sequence). The V and J ends lost 0 bases and 3 bases, in that order; junction bases with no gene match: 9. The sample originates from a study of T cells in Graves' hyperthyroidism and ophthalmopathy. Looking at the study overall: Peripheral blood draws took place at initial diagnosis, ahead of any treatment. Study-level points and caveats: A model built on 13 V-J features separated ophthalmopathy from stable hyperthyroidism.

A patient was excluded if there was uncontrolled infection, other autoimmune disease, pregnancy or lactation. The PBMCs studied were ones that came from about 10 ml fresh peripheral blood. Researchers amplified the TCR beta CDR3 regions from RNA transcripts. The TCR CDR3 first-round RT-PCR relied on the HTBI primer set. TCRdb called the multiplex PCR reads again in MiXCR, with one record for every CDR3 protein. The data show 800,000 or so distinct CDR3 sequences, 38% seen once. The receptor's source is a man aged 18 to 29 with Graves' hyperthyroidism. Specimen: blood. The rearrangement links TRBV19 to TRBJ2-5, with 8 positions matching TRBD1. The CDR3 sequence: CASSIEFRQGAKETQYF. CDR3 coding DNA: TGTGCCAGTAGTATAGAGTTTCGGCAGGGGGCGAAAGAGACCCAGTACTTC.